This T cell receptor beta chain was identified during a study of T cells in Graves' hyperthyroidism and ophthalmopathy. The CDR3 regions of TCR beta were amplified from RNA transcripts. The study used the HTBI primer set for a first-round RT-PCR of the TCR CDR3. A single record per CDR3 protein comes from TCRdb applying MiXCR to the multiplex PCR reads. Counted here are roughly 280,000 distinct CDR3 sequences, about 20% occurring once; the ten biggest clones make up roughly 60%. The CDR3 contains 12 residues. Trimming removed 3 bases from V and 7 bases from J; junction bases left unmatched: 4. Germline-derived CDR1 and CDR2 are SQVTM and ANQGSEA. This clonotype appeared many times. The antigen remains undetermined. Researchers barred patients who had uncontrolled infection, other autoimmune disease, pregnancy or lactation. Findings of the study overall: Most thyroid-expanded clonotypes above 0.001 were also found in blood.

What was sequenced was blood. The rearrangement joins TRBV29-1 to TRBJ1-2; 8 nucleotides agree with TRBD1. The receptor was derived from a man younger than 45 with Graves' ophthalmopathy. CDR3: CSVESGGLGYTF. As DNA, the CDR3 is TGCAGCGTTGAGTCAGGGGGCCTTGGCTACACCTTC.